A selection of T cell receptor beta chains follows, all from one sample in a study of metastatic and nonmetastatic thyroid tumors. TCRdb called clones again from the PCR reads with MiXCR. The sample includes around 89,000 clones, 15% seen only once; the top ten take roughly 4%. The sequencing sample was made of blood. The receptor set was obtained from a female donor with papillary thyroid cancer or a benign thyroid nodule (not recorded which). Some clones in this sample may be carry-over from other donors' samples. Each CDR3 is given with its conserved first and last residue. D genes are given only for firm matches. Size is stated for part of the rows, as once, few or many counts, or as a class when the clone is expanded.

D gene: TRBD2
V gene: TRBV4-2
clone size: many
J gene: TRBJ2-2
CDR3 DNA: TGTGCCAGCAGCCCCGGGAGTAGCGGGGGGGCGAGGGCCGGGGAGCTGTTTTTT
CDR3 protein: CASSPGSSGGARAGELFF

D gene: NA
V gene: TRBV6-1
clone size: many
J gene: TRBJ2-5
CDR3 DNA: TGTGCCAGCAGTGAAGCGGAGGGGTTAGAGACCCAGTACTTC
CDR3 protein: CASSEAEGLETQYF

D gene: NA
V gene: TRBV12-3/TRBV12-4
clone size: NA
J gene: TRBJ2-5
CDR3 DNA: TGTGCCAGCAGCACGTACCAAGAGACCCAGTACTTC
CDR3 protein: CASSTYQETQYF

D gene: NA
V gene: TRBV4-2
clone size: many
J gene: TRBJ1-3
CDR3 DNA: TGTGCCAGCAACGGCGGTGGAGGGTTACTTTCTGGAAACACCATATATTTT
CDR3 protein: CASNGGGGLLSGNTIYF

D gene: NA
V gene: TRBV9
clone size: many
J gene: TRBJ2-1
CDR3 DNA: TGTGCCAGCAGCGTAGATCCGGGGTGGGGAAAAAATGAGCAGTTCTTC
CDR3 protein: CASSVDPGWGKNEQFF

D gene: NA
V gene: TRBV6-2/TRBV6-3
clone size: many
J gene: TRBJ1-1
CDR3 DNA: TGTGCCAGCAGGCGGTCGGGGTGGAACACTGAAGCTTTCTTT
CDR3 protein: CASRRSGWNTEAFF

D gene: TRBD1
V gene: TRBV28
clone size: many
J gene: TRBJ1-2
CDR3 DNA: TGTGCCAGCAGTTTAACGGGGGACAGGGGACCAAATGGCTACACCTTC
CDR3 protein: CASSLTGDRGPNGYTF

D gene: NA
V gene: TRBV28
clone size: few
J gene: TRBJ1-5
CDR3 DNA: TGTGCCAGCAGTTTACCGGAAAGAGGCAATCAGCCCCAGCATTTT
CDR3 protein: CASSLPERGNQPQHF

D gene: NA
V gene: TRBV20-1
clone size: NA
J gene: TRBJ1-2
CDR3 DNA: TGCAGTGCCAGCCAGGGGAAAGGGTGGCGCTACACCTTC
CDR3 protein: CSASQGKGWRYTF

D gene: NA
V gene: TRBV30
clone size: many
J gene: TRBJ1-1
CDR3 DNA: TGTGCCTGGCAATTGAACACTGAAGCTTTCTTT
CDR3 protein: CAWQLNTEAFF

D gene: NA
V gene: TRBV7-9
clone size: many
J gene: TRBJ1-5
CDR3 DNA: TGTGCCAGCAGCTCCGAGATGGCGGGAGGAAGTCAGCCCCAGCATTTT
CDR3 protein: CASSSEMAGGSQPQHF

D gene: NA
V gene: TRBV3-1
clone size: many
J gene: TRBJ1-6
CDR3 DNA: TGTGCCAGCAGCAAAGTTCAGGTTAATGGGCAAAATTCACCCCTCCACTTT
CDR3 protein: CASSKVQVNGQNSPLHF

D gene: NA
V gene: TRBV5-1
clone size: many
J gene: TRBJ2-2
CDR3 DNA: TGCGCCAGCAGCATCTCCCCCCCCCCCGGGGAGCTGTTTTTT
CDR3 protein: CASSISPPPGELFF

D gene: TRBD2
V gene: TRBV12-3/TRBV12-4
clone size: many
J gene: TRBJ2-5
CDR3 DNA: TGTGCCAGCAGTTTTTTTGCGGGGGGCTCACACGGCGAGACCCAGTACTTC
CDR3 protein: CASSFFAGGSHGETQYF

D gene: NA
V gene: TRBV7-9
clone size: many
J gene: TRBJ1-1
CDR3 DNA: TGTGCCAGCAGCCCACCGCTGACACTTAACACTGAAGCTTTCTTT
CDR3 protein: CASSPPLTLNTEAFF

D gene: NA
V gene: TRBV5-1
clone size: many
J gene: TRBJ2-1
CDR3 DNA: TGCGCCAGCAGGGAGGTAGCAGCTTACAATGAGCAGTTCTTC
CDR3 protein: CASREVAAYNEQFF

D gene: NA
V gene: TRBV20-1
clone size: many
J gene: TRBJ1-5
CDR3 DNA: TGCAGTGCTAGAGTGATGGGACATAATCAGCCCCAGCATTTT
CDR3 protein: CSARVMGHNQPQHF

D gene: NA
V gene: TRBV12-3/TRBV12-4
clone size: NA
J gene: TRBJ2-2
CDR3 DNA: TGTGCCAGCAGTTCCAGTGGGAAATTTGTCGTGGAGCTGTTTTTT
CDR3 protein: CASSSSGKFVVELFF

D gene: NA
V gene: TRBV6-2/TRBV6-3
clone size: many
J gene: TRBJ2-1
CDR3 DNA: TGTGCCAGCAGTTACTCGGACTCATACAATGAGCAGTTCTTC
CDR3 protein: CASSYSDSYNEQFF

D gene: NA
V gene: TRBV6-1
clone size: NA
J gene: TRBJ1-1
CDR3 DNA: TGTGCCAGCAGCCCTCATGGAGCTGTGAACACTGAAGCTTTCTTT
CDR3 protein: CASSPHGAVNTEAFF

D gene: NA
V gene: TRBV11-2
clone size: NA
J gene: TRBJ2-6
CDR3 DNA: TGTGCCAGCAGCCCCTCCCGGGAGCGCTTTTGGGCGGCCAACGTCCTGACTTTC
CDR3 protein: CASSPSRERFWAANVLTF

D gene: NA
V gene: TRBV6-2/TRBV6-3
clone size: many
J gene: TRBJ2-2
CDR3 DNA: TGTGCCAGCACGACGAGGGTGGCGAATACCGGGGAGCTGTTTTTT
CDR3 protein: CASTTRVANTGELFF

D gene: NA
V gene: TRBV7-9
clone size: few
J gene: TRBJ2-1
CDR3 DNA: TGTGCCAGCAGCTTAGTAGAGGGGATTGAGCAGTTCTTC
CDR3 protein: CASSLVEGIEQFF

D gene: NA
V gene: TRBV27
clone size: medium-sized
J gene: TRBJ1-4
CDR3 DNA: TGTGCCAGCAGTTTAGGTGGAGCACAGGCAACTAATGAAAAACTGTTTTTT
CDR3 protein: CASSLGGAQATNEKLFF

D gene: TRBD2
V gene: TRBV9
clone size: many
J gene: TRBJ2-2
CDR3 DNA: TGTGCCAGCAGCCGGACTAGCGGGGGGACGAACACCGGGGAGCTGTTTTTT
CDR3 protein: CASSRTSGGTNTGELFF

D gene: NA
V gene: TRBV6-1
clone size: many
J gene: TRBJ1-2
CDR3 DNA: TGTGCCAGCAGTGCTAGTAGGAAAATTACCAACTATGGCTACACCTTC
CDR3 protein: CASSASRKITNYGYTF